Listed below are T cell receptor beta chains from one sample, sequenced in a study of blood T cell repertoires in COVID-19. The protocol was immunoSEQ multiplex PCR, while the TCRdb copy is restricted to in-frame clones and leaves out a portion. The table records some 190,000 clones, around 85% of them present only once. Input material: peripheral blood. The source of these receptors is a man older than 75 with COVID-19, enrolled during active disease. The CDR3 runs from the conserved cysteine through the conserved F or W. The D gene is left open where the match is weak. Size values are once, few and many counts, or a class for expanded clones, and some rows have none.

TRBV4-1,once,NA,TRBJ1-6,TGCGCCAGCAGCCCCCGACAGGTGGGGTATAATTCACCCCTCCACTTT,CASSPRQVGYNSPLHF
TRBV7-9,NA,NA,TRBJ2-2,TGTGCCAGCAGCTTTAGAGCCGGGACAAATACCGGGGAGCTGTTTTTT,CASSFRAGTNTGELFF
TRBV5-1,NA,NA,TRBJ1-2,TGCGCCAGCAGCTTGGGTTCTCGGGGGGGCTACACCTTC,CASSLGSRGGYTF
TRBV5-5,NA,TRBD1,TRBJ1-6,TGTGCCAGCAGCTTGGGGACAGGGACGAATTCACCCCTCCACTTT,CASSLGTGTNSPLHF
TRBV7-3,once,TRBD2,TRBJ2-1,TGTGCCAGCAGCTCTCCTGGACTAGCGGGGGTCAATGAGCAGTTCTTC,CASSSPGLAGVNEQFF
TRBV7-2,NA,TRBD1,TRBJ1-2,TGTGCCAGCAGCTTAGGGGGACAGTTCTATGGCTACACCTTC,CASSLGGQFYGYTF
TRBV4-2,NA,TRBD1,TRBJ1-1,TGTGCCAGCAGCCGTCTGACAGGGGCCGACACTGAAGCTTTCTTT,CASSRLTGADTEAFF
TRBV9,NA,NA,TRBJ1-1,TGTGCCAGCAGCGTATTTCGTGAGACTGAAGCTTTCTTT,CASSVFRETEAFF
TRBV5-4,once,TRBD2,TRBJ2-3,TGTGCCAGCAGCTCAGCGGGGGAAGGAGATACGCAGTATTTT,CASSSAGEGDTQYF
TRBV9,NA,TRBD1,TRBJ1-4,TGTGCCAGCAGCGTAGAGGGAACAGGGGGCTCTGAAAAACTGTTTTTT,CASSVEGTGGSEKLFF
TRBV18,NA,NA,TRBJ2-7,TGTGCCAGCTCACAGGGTTCGCCTAGCCACGAGCAGTACTTC,CASSQGSPSHEQYF
TRBV5-4,NA,TRBD1,TRBJ2-7,TGTGCCAGCAGCCCGCAGGGGGACGAGCAGTACTTC,CASSPQGDEQYF
TRBV9,NA,TRBD1,TRBJ1-2,TGTGCCAGCAGCGTAGGAGGCACAGGGGGCAAAGGCGGCTACACCTTC,CASSVGGTGGKGGYTF
TRBV11-2,NA,NA,TRBJ2-5,TGTGCCAGCAGCTTATGGGGGGGCAGACTCCAAGAGACCCAGTACTTC,CASSLWGGRLQETQYF
TRBV5-6,NA,NA,TRBJ1-2,TGTGCCAGCAGCCTCGGAAGCAGGACAGTTAACTATGGCTACACCTTC,CASSLGSRTVNYGYTF
TRBV4-1,few,NA,TRBJ1-4,TGCGCCAGCAGCCCAGGGGCCTCCATATTAGGTGAAAAACTGTTTTTT,CASSPGASILGEKLFF
TRBV11-2,NA,NA,TRBJ2-2,TGTGCCAGCAGCTTGGAGGGTACCGGGGAGCTGTTTTTT,CASSLEGTGELFF
TRBV11-2,NA,TRBD2,TRBJ2-7,TGTGCCAGCAGCTTTAGCGGGGGCCCCTCCTACGAGCAGTACTTC,CASSFSGGPSYEQYF
TRBV9,NA,NA,TRBJ2-3,TGTGCCAGCAGCGTCCAGGGGACAGATACGCAGTATTTT,CASSVQGTDTQYF
TRBV5-1,NA,TRBD1,TRBJ1-1,TGCGCCAGCAGACAGGGGGTCTTCACTGAAGCTTTCTTT,CASRQGVFTEAFF
TRBV2,NA,NA,TRBJ1-3,TGTGCCAGCAGTGAAACCCTGAGCTCTGGAAACACCATATATTTT,CASSETLSSGNTIYF
TRBV5-5,NA,TRBD1,TRBJ2-2,TGTGCCAGCAGCTTGGCGGGACAGACGAACACCGGGGAGCTGTTTTTT,CASSLAGQTNTGELFF
TRBV6-6,few,TRBD1,TRBJ2-1,TGTGCCAGCGCGGGACAGGCATACAATGAGCAGTTCTTC,CASAGQAYNEQFF
TRBV19,few,NA,TRBJ1-1,TGTGCCAGTAGTATCGGACAGACTTACACTGAAGCTTTCTTT,CASSIGQTYTEAFF
TRBV5-1,once,TRBD1,TRBJ1-3,TGCGCCAGCAGCTTACAGGGGACAGGGGGTGAGACCATATATTTT,CASSLQGTGGETIYF
TRBV9,NA,NA,TRBJ2-1,TGTGCCAGCAGCAGACAGATCTACAATGAGCAGTTCTTC,CASSRQIYNEQFF
TRBV6-5,NA,TRBD1,TRBJ1-2,TGTGCCAGCAGTTACCGGACAGGATGGAATGGCTACACCTTC,CASSYRTGWNGYTF
TRBV12-5,NA,NA,TRBJ1-5,TGTGCTAGTGGTTTGCCCCCGGAGCCCCAGCATTTT,CASGLPPEPQHF
TRBV6-4,NA,NA,TRBJ2-2,TGTGCCAGCAGTGGACCGGGAAACACCGGGGAGCTGTTTTTT,CASSGPGNTGELFF
TRBV11-2,NA,TRBD2,TRBJ2-3,TGTGCCAGCAGCCCCACGGGGGGAGCCAGCACAGATACGCAGTATTTT,CASSPTGGASTDTQYF
TRBV5-1,NA,NA,TRBJ2-7,TGCGCCAGCAGCATAAACAGCATTGCCTACGAGCAGTACTTC,CASSINSIAYEQYF
TRBV7-2,NA,TRBD1,TRBJ2-1,TGTGCCAGCAGCTTGGAGGGACAGGTTAACAATGAGCAGTTCTTC,CASSLEGQVNNEQFF
TRBV6-5,NA,NA,TRBJ1-3,TGTGCCAGCCAAAGCGGAAACACCATATATTTT,CASQSGNTIYF
TRBV9,NA,TRBD2,TRBJ2-7,TGTGCCAGCAGCGGGGGACTAGCGGGGATGTACGAGCAGTACTTC,CASSGGLAGMYEQYF
TRBV5-1,NA,NA,TRBJ2-3,TGCGCCAGCAGTCCCGCTAGCGAGGATACGCAGTATTTT,CASSPASEDTQYF
TRBV5-1,NA,TRBD1,TRBJ2-7,TGCGCCAGCAGCTTGGGGGGGACAGCTATCTCCTACGAGCAGTACTTC,CASSLGGTAISYEQYF
TRBV7-2,once,TRBD2,TRBJ2-7,TGTGCCAGCAGCGCTGGCGGGAGCTCCTACGAGCAGTACTTC,CASSAGGSSYEQYF
TRBV5-4,NA,NA,TRBJ2-4,TGTGCCAGCAGCCCAGGACTGTACCGGACCAAAAACATTCAGTACTTC,CASSPGLYRTKNIQYF
TRBV11-2,NA,NA,TRBJ1-1,TGTGCCAGCAGTCTAGTCACTGAAGCTTTCTTT,CASSLVTEAFF
TRBV11-2,NA,NA,TRBJ2-3,TGTGCCAGCAGTACGACAGCCAGCACAGATACGCAGTATTTT,CASSTTASTDTQYF
TRBV18,NA,TRBD1,TRBJ1-6,TGTGCCAGCTCACAACAGGGGGGTAATTCACCCCTCCACTTT,CASSQQGGNSPLHF
TRBV7-6,NA,NA,TRBJ2-7,TGTGCCAGCAGCTTAAGTACAGTGCCTAGCGACGAGCAGTACTTC,CASSLSTVPSDEQYF
TRBV19,once,NA,TRBJ1-2,TGTGCCAGTAGCCGGAGGACAGCAAGCTATGGCTACACCTTC,CASSRRTASYGYTF
TRBV28,NA,NA,TRBJ2-3,TGTGCCAGCAGTTTGCCGGGGTCAGATACGCAGTATTTT,CASSLPGSDTQYF